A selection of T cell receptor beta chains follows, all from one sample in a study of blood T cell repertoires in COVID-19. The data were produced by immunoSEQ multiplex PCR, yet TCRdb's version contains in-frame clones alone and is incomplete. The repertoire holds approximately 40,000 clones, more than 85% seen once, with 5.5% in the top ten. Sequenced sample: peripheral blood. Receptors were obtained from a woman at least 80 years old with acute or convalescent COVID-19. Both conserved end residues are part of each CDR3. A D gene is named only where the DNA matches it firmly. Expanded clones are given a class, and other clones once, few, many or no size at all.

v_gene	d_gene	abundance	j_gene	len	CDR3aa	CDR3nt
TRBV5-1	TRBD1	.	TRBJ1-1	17	CASSLGGQGAWNTEAFF	TGCGCCAGCAGCTTGGGAGGACAGGGGGCTTGGAACACTGAAGCTTTCTTT
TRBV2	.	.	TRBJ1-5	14	CASRLDSFNQPQHF	TGTGCCAGCAGGCTGGACAGTTTCAATCAGCCCCAGCATTTT
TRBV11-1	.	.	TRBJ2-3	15	CASSWMDSSTDTQYF	TGTGCCAGCAGCTGGATGGACAGTAGCACAGATACGCAGTATTTT
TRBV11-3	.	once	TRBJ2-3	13	CASSLSGADTQYF	TGTGCCAGCAGCTTATCAGGGGCAGATACGCAGTATTTT
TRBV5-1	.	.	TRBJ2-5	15	CASSPRGSLGETQYF	TGCGCCAGCAGCCCAAGAGGGTCCCTGGGGGAGACCCAGTACTTC
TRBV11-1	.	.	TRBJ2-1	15	CASSLLRTVYNEQFF	TGTGCCAGCAGCTTATTGAGGACAGTCTACAATGAGCAGTTCTTC
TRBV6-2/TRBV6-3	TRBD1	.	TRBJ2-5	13	CASSYRTGVSQYF	TGTGCCAGCAGTTACCGGACAGGGGTTAGCCAGTACTTC
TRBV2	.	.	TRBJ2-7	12	CASNQGSYEQYF	TGTGCCAGCAACCAGGGTTCCTACGAGCAGTACTTC
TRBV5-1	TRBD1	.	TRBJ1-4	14	CASSLGTEHEKLFF	TGCGCCAGCAGCTTAGGGACAGAACATGAAAAACTGTTTTTT
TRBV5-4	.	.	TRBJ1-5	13	CASSRTGNQPQHF	TGTGCCAGCAGCCGGACTGGTAATCAGCCCCAGCATTTT
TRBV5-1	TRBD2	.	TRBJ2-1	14	CASSLTSGGGSYIF	TGCGCCAGCAGCCTAACTAGCGGGGGTGGAAGCTATATCTTC
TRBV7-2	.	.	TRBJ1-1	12	CASSLSGAEAFF	TGTGCCAGCAGCTTAAGTGGGGCGGAAGCTTTCTTT
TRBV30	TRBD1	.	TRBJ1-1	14	CAWAKQGSGTEAFF	TGTGCCTGGGCCAAACAGGGGTCGGGAACTGAAGCTTTCTTT
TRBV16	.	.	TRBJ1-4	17	CASSPGQRDATNEKLFF	TGTGCCAGCAGCCCGGGACAAAGAGATGCAACTAATGAAAAACTGTTTTTT
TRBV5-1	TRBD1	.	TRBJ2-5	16	CASSLVGSGTGETQYF	TGCGCCAGCAGCTTGGTGGGATCAGGGACAGGGGAGACCCAGTACTTC
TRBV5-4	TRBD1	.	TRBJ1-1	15	CASSSYRGENTEAFF	TGTGCCAGCAGCTCGTACAGGGGGGAGAACACTGAAGCTTTCTTT
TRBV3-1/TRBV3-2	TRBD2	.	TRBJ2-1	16	CASSRRTSGAYNEQFF	TGTGCCAGCAGCCGCCGGACTAGCGGGGCATACAATGAGCAGTTCTTC
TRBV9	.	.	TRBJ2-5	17	CASSPRGGGLEMETQYF	TGTGCCAGCAGCCCCCGGGGAGGGGGATTGGAAATGGAGACCCAGTACTTC
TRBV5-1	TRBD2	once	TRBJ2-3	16	CASSLAAGGSTDTQYF	TGCGCCAGCAGCTTGGCAGCGGGGGGGAGCACAGATACGCAGTATTTT
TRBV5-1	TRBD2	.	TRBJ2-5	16	CASSSASGGYQETQYF	TGCGCCAGCAGCTCGGCTAGCGGGGGCTACCAAGAGACCCAGTACTTC